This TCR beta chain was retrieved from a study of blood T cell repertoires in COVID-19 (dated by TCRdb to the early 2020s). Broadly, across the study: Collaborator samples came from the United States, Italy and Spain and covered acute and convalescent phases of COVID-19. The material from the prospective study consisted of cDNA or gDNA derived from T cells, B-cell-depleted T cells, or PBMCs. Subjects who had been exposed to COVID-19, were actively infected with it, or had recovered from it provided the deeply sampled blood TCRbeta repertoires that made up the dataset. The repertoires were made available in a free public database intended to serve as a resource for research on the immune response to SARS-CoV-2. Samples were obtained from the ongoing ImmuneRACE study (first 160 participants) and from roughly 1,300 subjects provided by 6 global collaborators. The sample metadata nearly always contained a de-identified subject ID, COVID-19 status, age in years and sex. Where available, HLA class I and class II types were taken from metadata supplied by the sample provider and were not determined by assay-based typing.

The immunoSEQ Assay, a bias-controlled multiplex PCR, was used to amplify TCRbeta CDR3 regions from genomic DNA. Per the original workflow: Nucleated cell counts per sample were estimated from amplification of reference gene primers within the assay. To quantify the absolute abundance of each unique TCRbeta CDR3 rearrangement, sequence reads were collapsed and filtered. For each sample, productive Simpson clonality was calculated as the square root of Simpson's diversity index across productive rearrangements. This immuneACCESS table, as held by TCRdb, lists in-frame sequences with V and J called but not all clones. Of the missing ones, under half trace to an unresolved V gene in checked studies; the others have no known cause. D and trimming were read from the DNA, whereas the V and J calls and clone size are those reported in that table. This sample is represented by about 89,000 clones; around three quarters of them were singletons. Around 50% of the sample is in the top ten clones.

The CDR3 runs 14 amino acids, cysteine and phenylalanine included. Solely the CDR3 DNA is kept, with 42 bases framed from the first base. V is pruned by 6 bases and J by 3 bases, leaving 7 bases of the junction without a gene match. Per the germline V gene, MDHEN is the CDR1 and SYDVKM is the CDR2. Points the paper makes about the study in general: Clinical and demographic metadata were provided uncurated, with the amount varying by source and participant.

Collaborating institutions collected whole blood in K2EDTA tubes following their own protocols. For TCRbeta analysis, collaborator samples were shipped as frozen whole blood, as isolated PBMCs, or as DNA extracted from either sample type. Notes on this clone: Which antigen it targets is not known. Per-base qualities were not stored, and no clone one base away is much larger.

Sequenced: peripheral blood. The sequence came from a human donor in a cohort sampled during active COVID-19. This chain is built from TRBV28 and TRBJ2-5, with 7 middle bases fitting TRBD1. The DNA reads TGTGCCAGCAGGACACAGGGGTGGGAAGAGACCCAGTACTTC. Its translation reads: CASRTQGWEETQYF.